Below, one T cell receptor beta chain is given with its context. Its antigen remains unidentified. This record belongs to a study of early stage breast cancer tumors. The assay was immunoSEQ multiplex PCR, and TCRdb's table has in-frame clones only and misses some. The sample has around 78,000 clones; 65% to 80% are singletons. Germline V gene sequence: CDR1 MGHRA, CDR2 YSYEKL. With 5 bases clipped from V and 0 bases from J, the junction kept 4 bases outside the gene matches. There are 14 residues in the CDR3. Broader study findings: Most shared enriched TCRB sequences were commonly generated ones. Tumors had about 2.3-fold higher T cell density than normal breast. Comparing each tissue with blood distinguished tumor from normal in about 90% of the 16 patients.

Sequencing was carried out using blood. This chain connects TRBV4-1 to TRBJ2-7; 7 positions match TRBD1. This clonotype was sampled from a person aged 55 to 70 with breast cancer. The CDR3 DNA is TGCGCCAGCAGCACGGGACAGCGCTCCTACGAGCAGTACTTC. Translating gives CASSTGQRSYEQYF.